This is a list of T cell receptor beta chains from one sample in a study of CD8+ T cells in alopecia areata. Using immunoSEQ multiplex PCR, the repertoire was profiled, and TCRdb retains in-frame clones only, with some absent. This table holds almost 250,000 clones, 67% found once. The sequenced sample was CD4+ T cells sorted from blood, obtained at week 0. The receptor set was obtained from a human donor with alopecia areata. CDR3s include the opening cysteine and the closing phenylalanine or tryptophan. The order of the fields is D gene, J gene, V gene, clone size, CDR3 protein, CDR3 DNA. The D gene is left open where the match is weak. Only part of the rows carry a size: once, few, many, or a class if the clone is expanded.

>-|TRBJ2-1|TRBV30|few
CAWSVIGGSYNEQFF
TGTGCCTGGAGTGTAATCGGGGGTTCCTACAATGAGCAGTTCTTC
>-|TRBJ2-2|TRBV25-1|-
CASSLAGQGRTGELFF
TGTGCCAGCAGTCTAGCGGGACAGGGGAGGACCGGGGAGCTGTTTTTT
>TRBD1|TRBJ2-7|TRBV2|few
CASSDRDREYEQYF
TGTGCCAGCAGTGACCGGGACAGGGAATACGAGCAGTACTTC
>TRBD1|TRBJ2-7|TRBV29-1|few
CSVVGQASYEQYF
TGCAGCGTTGTGGGACAGGCTTCCTACGAGCAGTACTTC
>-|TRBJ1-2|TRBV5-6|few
CASTSGARGYTF
TGTGCCAGCACCTCGGGGGCGCGGGGCTACACCTTC
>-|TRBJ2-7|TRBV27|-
CASTVGAGLSYEQYF
TGTGCCAGCACGGTGGGTGCCGGGCTCTCCTACGAGCAGTACTTC
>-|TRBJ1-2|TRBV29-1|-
CSVVSANGYTF
TGCAGCGTTGTGTCCGCAAATGGCTACACCTTC
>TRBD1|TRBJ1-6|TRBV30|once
CAWSVTGMLRSPLHF
TGTGCCTGGAGTGTGACAGGGATGCTGCGCTCACCCCTCCACTTT
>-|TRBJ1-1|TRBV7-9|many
CASSFGSTGWADTEAFF
TGTGCCAGCAGCTTCGGATCAACAGGGTGGGCGGACACTGAAGCTTTCTTT
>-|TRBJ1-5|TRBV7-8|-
CASSFFGGISGQPQHF
TGTGCCAGCAGCTTTTTTGGGGGTATAAGCGGCCAGCCCCAGCATTTT
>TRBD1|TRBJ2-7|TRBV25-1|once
CASRETGSSYEQYF
TGTGCCAGCAGGGAGACAGGGAGCTCCTACGAGCAGTACTTC
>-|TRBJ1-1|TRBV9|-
CASSGPGAEAFF
TGTGCCAGCAGCGGGCCTGGGGCTGAAGCTTTCTTT
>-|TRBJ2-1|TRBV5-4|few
CASSLNRYNEQFF
TGTGCCAGCAGCCTAAACAGGTACAATGAGCAGTTCTTC
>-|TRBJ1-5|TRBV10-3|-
CASTGDVSQPQHF
TGTGCCTCAACGGGGGATGTGAGTCAGCCCCAGCATTTT
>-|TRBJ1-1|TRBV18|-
CASSVWNTEAFF
TGTGCCAGCTCAGTATGGAACACTGAAGCTTTCTTT
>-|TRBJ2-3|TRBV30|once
CAWSRGRGVSTDTQYF
TGTGCCTGGAGCAGGGGCCGGGGCGTTAGCACAGATACGCAGTATTTT
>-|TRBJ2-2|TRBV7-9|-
CASSLGAGPDTGELFF
TGTGCCAGCAGCTTAGGGGCGGGGCCGGACACCGGGGAGCTGTTTTTT
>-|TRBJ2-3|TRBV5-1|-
CASSLRTQDTQYF
TGCGCCAGCAGCTTGAGGACTCAAGATACGCAGTATTTT
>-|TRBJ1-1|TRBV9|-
CASSVATSNTEAFF
TGTGCCAGCAGCGTAGCTACCTCCAACACTGAAGCTTTCTTT
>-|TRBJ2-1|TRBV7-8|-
CASSPINEQFF
TGTGCCAGCAGCCCGATCAATGAGCAGTTCTTC
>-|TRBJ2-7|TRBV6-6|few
CASTTGREQYF
TGTGCCAGCACTACAGGGCGCGAGCAGTACTTC
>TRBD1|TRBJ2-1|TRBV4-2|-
CASSKDREYNEQFF
TGTGCCAGCAGCAAGGACAGGGAGTACAATGAGCAGTTCTTC
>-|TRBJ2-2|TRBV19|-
CASGQNTGELFF
TGTGCCAGTGGCCAGAACACCGGGGAGCTGTTTTTT
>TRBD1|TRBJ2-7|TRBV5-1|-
CASSFHFLGQGVYEQYF
TGCGCCAGCAGCTTTCACTTCCTCGGACAGGGGGTCTACGAGCAGTACTTC
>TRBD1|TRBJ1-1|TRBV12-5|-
CASGSHRGSFTEAFF
TGTGCTAGTGGTTCCCACAGGGGGTCTTTCACTGAAGCTTTCTTT
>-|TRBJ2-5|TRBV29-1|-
CSVGGAEETQYF
TGCAGCGTTGGCGGGGCAGAAGAGACCCAGTACTTC
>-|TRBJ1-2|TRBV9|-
CASSASFSVRYGYTF
TGTGCCAGCAGCGCGAGCTTTTCCGTACGGTATGGCTACACCTTC
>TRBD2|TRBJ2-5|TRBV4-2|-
CASSQVSVTSGQETQYF
TGTGCCAGCAGCCAAGTATCGGTGACTAGCGGCCAAGAGACCCAGTACTTC
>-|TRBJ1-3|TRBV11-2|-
CASRHLSGNTIYF
TGTGCCAGCAGACACCTCTCTGGAAACACCATATATTTT
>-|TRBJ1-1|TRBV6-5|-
CASRYNAEAFF
TGTGCCAGCAGATATAACGCTGAAGCTTTCTTT
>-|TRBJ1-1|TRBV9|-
CASSVKYNTEAFF
TGTGCCAGCAGCGTAAAGTACAACACTGAAGCTTTCTTT
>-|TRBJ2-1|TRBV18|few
CASSPALYNEQFF
TGTGCCAGCTCACCGGCTCTTTACAATGAGCAGTTCTTC
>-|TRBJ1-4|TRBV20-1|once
CSARGDEKLFF
TGCAGTGCTAGAGGGGATGAAAAACTGTTTTTT
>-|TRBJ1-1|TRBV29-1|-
CSVVSSVNTEAFF
TGCAGCGTTGTATCGAGTGTAAACACTGAAGCTTTCTTT
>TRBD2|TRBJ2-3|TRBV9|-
CASSVGSGGGQDTQYF
TGTGCCAGCAGCGTAGGGTCGGGGGGAGGACAAGATACGCAGTATTTT
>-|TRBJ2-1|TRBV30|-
CAWSRAFSYNEQFF
TGTGCCTGGAGCAGAGCGTTCTCCTACAATGAGCAGTTCTTC
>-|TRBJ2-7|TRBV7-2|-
CASSLSVGQGSSYEQYF
TGTGCCAGCAGCTTAAGTGTCGGGCAGGGGAGCTCCTACGAGCAGTACTTC
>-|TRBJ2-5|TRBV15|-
CATSRGQVQETQYF
TGTGCCACCAGCAGAGGACAGGTCCAAGAGACCCAGTACTTC
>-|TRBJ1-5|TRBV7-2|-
CASSPDGRGEPQHF
TGTGCCAGCAGCCCAGACGGAAGAGGAGAGCCCCAGCATTTT
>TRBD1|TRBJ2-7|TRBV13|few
CASSPAPGQGVEQYF
TGTGCCAGCAGCCCGGCCCCTGGACAGGGCGTCGAGCAGTACTTC
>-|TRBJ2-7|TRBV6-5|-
CASTSTSSYEQYF
TGTGCCAGCACATCAACCTCCAGCTACGAGCAGTACTTC
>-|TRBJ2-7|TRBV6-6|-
CASSYSGEYEQYF
TGTGCCAGCAGTTACTCGGGTGAATACGAGCAGTACTTC
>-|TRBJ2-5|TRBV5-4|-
CASSTPRKEETQYF
TGTGCCAGCAGCACCCCCAGGAAAGAAGAGACCCAGTACTTC
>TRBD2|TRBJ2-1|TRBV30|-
CAWSVSSSGYNEQFF
TGTGCCTGGAGTGTATCGTCTAGCGGCTACAATGAGCAGTTCTTC
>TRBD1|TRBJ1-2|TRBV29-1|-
CSVRQGDYGYTF
TGCAGCGTTCGACAGGGCGACTATGGCTACACCTTC
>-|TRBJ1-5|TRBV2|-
CASTGNVNQPQHF
TGTGCCAGCACGGGCAACGTCAATCAGCCCCAGCATTTT
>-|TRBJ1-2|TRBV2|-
CASRRDNYGYTF
TGTGCCAGCAGAAGGGACAACTATGGCTACACCTTC
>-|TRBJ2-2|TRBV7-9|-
CASSSRGNTGELFF
TGTGCCAGCAGCTCCAGAGGGAACACCGGGGAGCTGTTTTTT
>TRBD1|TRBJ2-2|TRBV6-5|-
CASMGQSNTGELFF
TGTGCCAGCATGGGACAGTCGAACACCGGGGAGCTGTTTTTT
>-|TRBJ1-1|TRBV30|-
CAWSKTFSVLNTEAFF
TGTGCCTGGAGTAAAACATTTTCCGTTTTGAACACTGAAGCTTTCTTT
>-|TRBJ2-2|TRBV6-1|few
CASRRVRLTGELFF
TGTGCCAGCCGTCGTGTGCGGCTCACCGGGGAGCTGTTTTTT
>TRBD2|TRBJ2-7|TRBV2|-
CASSGLAELSYEQYF
TGTGCCAGCAGTGGACTAGCGGAGCTATCCTACGAGCAGTACTTC
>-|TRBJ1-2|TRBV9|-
CASSVGADFSQGYTF
TGTGCCAGCAGCGTAGGGGCAGACTTCTCTCAAGGCTACACCTTC